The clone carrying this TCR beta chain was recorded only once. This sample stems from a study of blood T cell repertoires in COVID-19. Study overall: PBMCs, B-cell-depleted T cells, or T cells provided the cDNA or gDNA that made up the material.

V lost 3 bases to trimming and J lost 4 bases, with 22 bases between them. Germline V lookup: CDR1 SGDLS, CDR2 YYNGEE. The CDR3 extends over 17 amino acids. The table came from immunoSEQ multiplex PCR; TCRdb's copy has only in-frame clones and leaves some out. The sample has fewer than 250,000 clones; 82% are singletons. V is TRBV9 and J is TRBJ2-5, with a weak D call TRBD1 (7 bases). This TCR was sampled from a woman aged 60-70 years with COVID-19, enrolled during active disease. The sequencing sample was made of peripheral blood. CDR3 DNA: TGTGCCAGCAGCGAGGAACAGGGGCGGGATTTGATAGAGACCCAGTACTTC. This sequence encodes CASSEEQGRDLIETQYF.